This is a list of T cell receptor beta chains from one sample in a study of blood T cell repertoires in COVID-19. The repertoire was sequenced with immunoSEQ multiplex PCR; TCRdb's copy has only in-frame clones and lacks some. The repertoire holds about 210,000 clones, with around 80% as singletons. The sequencing sample was made of peripheral blood. The source of these receptors is a middle-aged woman with acute or convalescent COVID-19. The CDR3 runs from the conserved cysteine through the conserved F or W. The D gene is left open where the match is weak. Rows may omit the clone size; those that give it use once, few, many or a size class.

D gene,V gene,J gene,clone size,CDR3 DNA,CDR3 protein
NA,TRBV4-1,TRBJ2-7,once,TGCGCCAGCAGCCAGGTGCCACAGCCCTACGAGCAGTACTTC,CASSQVPQPYEQYF
TRBD1,TRBV29-1,TRBJ1-4,NA,TGCAGCGTTATCGACAGGGGAGAACGACTGTTTTTT,CSVIDRGERLFF
TRBD2,TRBV7-6,TRBJ2-3,NA,TGTGCCAGCAGCACCGTGGGACTAGCGGGGTCTTTGGGCACAGATACGCAGTATTTT,CASSTVGLAGSLGTDTQYF
NA,TRBV19,TRBJ2-2,NA,TGTGCCAGTAGTATAGCAGGGCTGAACACCGGGGAGCTGTTTTTT,CASSIAGLNTGELFF
TRBD2,TRBV9,TRBJ2-1,NA,TGTGCCAGCAGCCCCGAGTGGGGGGGTGAGCAGTTCTTC,CASSPEWGGEQFF
TRBD1,TRBV6-5,TRBJ2-7,NA,TGTGCCAGCAGGGGGACAGGAGGATCCTACGAGCAGTACTTC,CASRGTGGSYEQYF
NA,TRBV4-1,TRBJ2-7,NA,TGCGCCAGCAGCCAAGTTGGGGGCGAGTACGAGCAGTACTTC,CASSQVGGEYEQYF
NA,TRBV21-1,TRBJ2-2,NA,TGTGCCAGCAGCGAAAAGGTGGGGACTAGCGATACAAAAACGAACACCGGGGAGCTGTTTTTT,CASSEKVGTSDTKTNTGELFF
NA,TRBV5-6,TRBJ1-4,NA,TGTGCCAGCAGCTTGGTGGCAGGAGAAAAACTGTTTTTT,CASSLVAGEKLFF
TRBD1,TRBV9,TRBJ1-2,NA,TGTGCCAGCAGCACCGGACAGGACGGGAACTATGGCTACACCTTC,CASSTGQDGNYGYTF
TRBD1,TRBV27,TRBJ2-3,once,TGTGCCAGCAGTACCGGGACAGGTCTGGTCACAGATACGCAGTATTTT,CASSTGTGLVTDTQYF
NA,TRBV5-6,TRBJ2-7,NA,TGTGCCAGCAGCTTGTCTGTTTACGAGCAGTACTTC,CASSLSVYEQYF
TRBD1,TRBV30,TRBJ1-5,once,TGTGCCTGTAGCCGGCGGACAGGGGCCCTAAATAGCAATCAGCCCCAGCATTTT,CACSRRTGALNSNQPQHF
NA,TRBV18,TRBJ1-4,NA,TGTGCCAGCTCACCCGGGAAGGCTGAAAAACTGTTTTTT,CASSPGKAEKLFF
NA,TRBV27,TRBJ2-7,NA,TGTGCCAGCAGTTTGGGCTTAAACTACGAGCAGTACTTC,CASSLGLNYEQYF
NA,TRBV7-9,TRBJ1-4,NA,TGTGCCAGCGCTGGAGTCGGGGGGATTAATGAAAAACTGTTTTTT,CASAGVGGINEKLFF
NA,TRBV6-2/TRBV6-3,TRBJ2-3,NA,TGTGCCAGCAGTCCAATCAGGGAAACAGATACGCAGTATTTT,CASSPIRETDTQYF
NA,TRBV5-5,TRBJ1-2,NA,TGTGCCAGCAGCTACGAATACAGAGGGCCCCTCTATGGCTACACCTTC,CASSYEYRGPLYGYTF
TRBD2,TRBV6-6,TRBJ2-3,NA,TGTGCCAGCAGCAAACTAGCGGGGGGGCAAGATACGCAGTATTTT,CASSKLAGGQDTQYF
NA,TRBV18,TRBJ1-1,NA,TGTGCCAGCTCACCTAAATCTTCTGATCCGCCTAACTTAGCTTTCTTT,CASSPKSSDPPNLAFF
NA,TRBV20-1,TRBJ1-2,NA,TGCAGTGCCCCAACCTACGCGGGGTACACCTTC,CSAPTYAGYTF
TRBD2,TRBV3-1/TRBV3-2,TRBJ2-1,NA,TGTGCCAGCAGCCTGTGGGGCGGGGGGGCCTACGAGCAGTTCTTC,CASSLWGGGAYEQFF
TRBD1,TRBV2,TRBJ2-1,NA,TGTGCCAGCAGTGATCAGGGGGTTATTTACAATGAGCAGTTCTTC,CASSDQGVIYNEQFF
NA,TRBV5-6,TRBJ1-2,NA,TGTGCCAGCAGCTTGGGAAGGGGCGGAAATGGCTACACCTTC,CASSLGRGGNGYTF
TRBD1,TRBV27,TRBJ2-1,NA,TGTGCCAGCACCTCGGACAGGGGCAGGTCTCAGTTCTTC,CASTSDRGRSQFF
TRBD2,TRBV19,TRBJ2-1,NA,TGTGCCAGTAGTGCCAAGAGCGGGGGGGGTTACAATGAGCAGTTCTTC,CASSAKSGGGYNEQFF
TRBD2,TRBV10-3,TRBJ2-3,NA,TGTGCCTTACGACTAGCGGATTCAGCGGCAGATACGCAGTATTTT,CALRLADSAADTQYF
TRBD1,TRBV7-3,TRBJ1-2,NA,TGTGCCAGCAGCCCAACAGGGGGTAGAGATGGCTACACCTTC,CASSPTGGRDGYTF
TRBD2,TRBV19,TRBJ2-1,NA,TGTGCCAGTAGTTCCCCGTCGGTAGCGGGAGGCTATGAGCAGTTCTTC,CASSSPSVAGGYEQFF
NA,TRBV5-1,TRBJ1-6,NA,TGCGCCAGCAGCAGTAGCTCCTATAATTCACCCCTCCACTTT,CASSSSSYNSPLHF
TRBD1,TRBV3-1/TRBV3-2,TRBJ2-5,NA,TGTGCCAGCAGCCTGGGACAGGGCCAAGAGACCCAGTACTTC,CASSLGQGQETQYF
NA,TRBV27,TRBJ1-4,NA,TGTGCCAGCAGTTCGGTAAGAGGAATTAAAAATGAAAAACTGTTTTTT,CASSSVRGIKNEKLFF
NA,TRBV20-1,TRBJ1-2,NA,TGCAGTGCTTTTGCGGGCTATGGCTACACCTTC,CSAFAGYGYTF
NA,TRBV19,TRBJ2-7,NA,TGTGCCAGTAGAGACGGAGCCTGGGAGCAGTACTTC,CASRDGAWEQYF
NA,TRBV30,TRBJ2-6,NA,TGTGCCATTGACAGTTCTGGGGCCAACGTCCTGACTTTC,CAIDSSGANVLTF
NA,TRBV19,TRBJ1-5,NA,TGTGCCAGTAGTAGATATGACAGACGCAATCAGCCCCAGCATTTT,CASSRYDRRNQPQHF
TRBD1,TRBV6-6,TRBJ2-3,NA,TGTGCCAGCAGTTACTCATGGACAGGGACAGATACGCAGTATTTT,CASSYSWTGTDTQYF
TRBD1,TRBV13,TRBJ2-7,NA,TGTGCCAGCAGAGATAGGGACAGAACCTACGAGCAGTACTTC,CASRDRDRTYEQYF
NA,TRBV24-1,TRBJ2-2,NA,TGTGCCACCAGTGATGCCAGCTGGGGGGACGCCGGGGAGCTGTTTTTT,CATSDASWGDAGELFF
TRBD1,TRBV4-3,TRBJ1-3,few,TGCGCCAGCAGCCAAGGTCGAGGGACAGGGGAAGGAAACACCATATATTTT,CASSQGRGTGEGNTIYF
NA,TRBV5-6,TRBJ1-2,NA,TGTGCCAGCAGCTTACAGGGAGCATATGGCTACACCTTC,CASSLQGAYGYTF
NA,TRBV2,TRBJ1-2,NA,TGTGCCAGCAGTGATACAGGGAAGATTAACTATGGCTACACCTTC,CASSDTGKINYGYTF